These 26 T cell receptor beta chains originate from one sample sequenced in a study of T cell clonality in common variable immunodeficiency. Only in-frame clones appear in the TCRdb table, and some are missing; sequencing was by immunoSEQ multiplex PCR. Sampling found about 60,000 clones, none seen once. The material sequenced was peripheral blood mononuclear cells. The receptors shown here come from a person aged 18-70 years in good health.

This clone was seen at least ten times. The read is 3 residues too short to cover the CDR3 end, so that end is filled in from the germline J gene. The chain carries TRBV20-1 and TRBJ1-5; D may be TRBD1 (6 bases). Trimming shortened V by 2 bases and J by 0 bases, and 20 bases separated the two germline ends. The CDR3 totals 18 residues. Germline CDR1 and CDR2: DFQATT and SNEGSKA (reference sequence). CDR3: CSARSLQGIDYSNQPQHF. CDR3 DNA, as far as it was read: TGCAGTGCTAGATCTTTACAGGGTATAGACTATAGCAATCAGCCC.

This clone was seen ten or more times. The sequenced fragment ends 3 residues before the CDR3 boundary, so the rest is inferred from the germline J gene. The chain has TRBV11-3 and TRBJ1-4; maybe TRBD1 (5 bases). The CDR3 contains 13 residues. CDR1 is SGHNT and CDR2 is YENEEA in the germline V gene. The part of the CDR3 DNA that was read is TGTGCCAGCAGCTTCGGGACTAGCGATTCA. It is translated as CASSFGTSDS. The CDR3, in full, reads CASSFGTSDSLFF.

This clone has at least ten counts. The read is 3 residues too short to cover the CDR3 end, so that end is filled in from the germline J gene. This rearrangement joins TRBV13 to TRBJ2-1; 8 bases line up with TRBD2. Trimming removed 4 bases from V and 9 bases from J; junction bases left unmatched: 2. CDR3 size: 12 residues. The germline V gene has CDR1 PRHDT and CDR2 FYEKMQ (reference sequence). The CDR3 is CASSSGGGEQFF. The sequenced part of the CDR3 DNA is TGTGCCAGCAGCTCCGGGGGGGGTGAG.

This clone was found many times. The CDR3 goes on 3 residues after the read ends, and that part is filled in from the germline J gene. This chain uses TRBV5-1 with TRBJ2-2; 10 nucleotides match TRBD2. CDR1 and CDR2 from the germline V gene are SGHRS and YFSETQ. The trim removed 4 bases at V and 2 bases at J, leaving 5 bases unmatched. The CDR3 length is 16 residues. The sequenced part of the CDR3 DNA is TGCGCCAGCAGCCGAACTAGCGGGGCAAACACCGGGGAG. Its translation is CASSRTSGANTGE. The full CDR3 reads CASSRTSGANTGELFF.

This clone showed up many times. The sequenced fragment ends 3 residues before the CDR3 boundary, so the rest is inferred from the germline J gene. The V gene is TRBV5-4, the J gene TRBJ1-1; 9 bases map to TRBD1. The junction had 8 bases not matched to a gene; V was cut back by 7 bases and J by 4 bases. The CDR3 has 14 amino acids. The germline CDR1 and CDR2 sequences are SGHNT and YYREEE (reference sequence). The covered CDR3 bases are TGTGCCAGCTCGTTACAGGGGGCGAGCACTGAA. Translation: CASSLQGASTE. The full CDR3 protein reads CASSLQGASTEAFF. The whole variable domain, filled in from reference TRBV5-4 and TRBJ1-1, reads ETGVTQSPTHLIKTRGQQVTLRCSSQSGHNTVSWYQQALGQGPQFIFQYYREEENGRGNFPPRFSGLQFPNYSSELNVNALELDDSALYLCASSLQGASTEAFFGQGTRLTVV.

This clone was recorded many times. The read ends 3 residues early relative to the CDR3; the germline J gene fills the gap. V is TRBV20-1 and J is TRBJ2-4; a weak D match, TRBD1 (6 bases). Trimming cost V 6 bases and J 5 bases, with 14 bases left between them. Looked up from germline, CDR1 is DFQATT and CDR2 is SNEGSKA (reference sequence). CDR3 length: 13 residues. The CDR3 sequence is CSAVATGQNIQYF. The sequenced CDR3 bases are TGCAGTGCCGTGGCCACAGGGCAAAACATT.

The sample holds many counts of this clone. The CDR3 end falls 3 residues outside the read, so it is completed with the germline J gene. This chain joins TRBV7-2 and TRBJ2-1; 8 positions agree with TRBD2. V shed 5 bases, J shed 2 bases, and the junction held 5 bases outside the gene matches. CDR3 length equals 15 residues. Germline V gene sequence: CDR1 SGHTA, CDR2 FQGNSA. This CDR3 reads CASSPIAGPYNEQFF. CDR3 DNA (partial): TGTGCCAGCAGCCCGATAGCGGGACCCTACAATGAG.

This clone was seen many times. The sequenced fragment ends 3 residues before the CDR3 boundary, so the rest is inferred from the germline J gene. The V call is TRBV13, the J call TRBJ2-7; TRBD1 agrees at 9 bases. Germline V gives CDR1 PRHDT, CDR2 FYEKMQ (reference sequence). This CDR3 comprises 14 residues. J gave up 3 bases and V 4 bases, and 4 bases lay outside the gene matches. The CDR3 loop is CASSSGTGNYEQYF. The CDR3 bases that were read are TGTGCCAGCAGCTCGGGGACAGGGAACTACGAG.

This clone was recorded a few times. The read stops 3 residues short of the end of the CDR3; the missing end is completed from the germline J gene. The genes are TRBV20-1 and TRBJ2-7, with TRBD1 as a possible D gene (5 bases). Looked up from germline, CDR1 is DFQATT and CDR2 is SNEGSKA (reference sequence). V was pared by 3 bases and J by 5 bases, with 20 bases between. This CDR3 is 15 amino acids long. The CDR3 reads CSARPTDMLTDEQYF. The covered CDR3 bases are TGCAGTGCTAGGCCGACGGACATGTTAACCGACGAG.

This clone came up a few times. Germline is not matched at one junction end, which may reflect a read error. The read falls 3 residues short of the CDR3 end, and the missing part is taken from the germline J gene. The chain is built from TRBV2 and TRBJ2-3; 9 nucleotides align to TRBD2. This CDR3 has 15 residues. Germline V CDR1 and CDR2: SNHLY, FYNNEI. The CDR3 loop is CAGSEVAGVSDTQYF. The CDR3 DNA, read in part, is TGTGCCGGCAGTGAAGTAGCGGGAGTGTCAGATACG.

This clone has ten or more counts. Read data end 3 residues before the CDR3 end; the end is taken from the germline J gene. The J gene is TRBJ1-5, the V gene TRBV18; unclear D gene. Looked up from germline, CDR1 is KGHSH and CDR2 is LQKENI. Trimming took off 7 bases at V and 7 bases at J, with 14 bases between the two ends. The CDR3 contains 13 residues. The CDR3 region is CASCGSAEQPQHF. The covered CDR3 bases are TGTGCCAGCTGTGGGTCGGCGGAACAGCCC.

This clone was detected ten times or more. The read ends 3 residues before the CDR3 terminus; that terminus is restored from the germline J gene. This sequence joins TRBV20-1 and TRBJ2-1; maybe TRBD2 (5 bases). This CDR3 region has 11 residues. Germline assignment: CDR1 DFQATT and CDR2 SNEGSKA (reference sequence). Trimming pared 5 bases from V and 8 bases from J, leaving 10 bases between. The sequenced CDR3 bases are TGCAGTGCTTCGACCGGGGATGAG. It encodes CSASTGDE. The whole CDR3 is CSASTGDEQFF.

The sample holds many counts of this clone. CDR3 in amino acids: CATSEGRTNTGELFF. The sequenced CDR3 bases are TGTGCCACCAGCGAAGGCAGGACGAACACCGGGGAG. The V and J genes are TRBV15 and TRBJ2-2; D gene uncertain. The read stops 3 residues short of the end of the CDR3; the missing end is completed from the germline J gene. V gave up 5 bases and J gave up 0 bases, with 10 bases separating them. CDR3 length equals 15 residues. The germline gives CDR1 LNHNV, CDR2 YYDKDF (reference sequence). Together with reference TRBV15 and TRBJ2-2, the CDR3 gives the full variable domain: DAMVIQNPRYQVTQFGKPVTLSCSQTLNHNVMYWYQQKSSQAPKLLFHYYDKDFNNEADTPDNFQSRRPNTSFCFLDIRSPGLGDTAMYLCATSEGRTNTGELFFGEGSRLTVL.

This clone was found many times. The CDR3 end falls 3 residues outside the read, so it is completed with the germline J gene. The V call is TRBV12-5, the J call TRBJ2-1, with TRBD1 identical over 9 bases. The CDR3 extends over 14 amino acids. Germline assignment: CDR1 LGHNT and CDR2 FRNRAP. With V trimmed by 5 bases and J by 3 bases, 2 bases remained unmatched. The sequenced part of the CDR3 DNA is TGTGCTAGTGGTGCGGGACAGGGCTACAATGAG. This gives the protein CASGAGQGYNE. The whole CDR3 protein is CASGAGQGYNEQFF. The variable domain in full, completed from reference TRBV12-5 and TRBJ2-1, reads DARVTQTPRHKVTEMGQEVTMRCQPILGHNTVFWYRQTMMQGLELLAYFRNRAPLDDSGMPKDRFSAEMPDATLATLKIQPSEPRDSAVYFCASGAGQGYNEQFFGPGTRLTVL.

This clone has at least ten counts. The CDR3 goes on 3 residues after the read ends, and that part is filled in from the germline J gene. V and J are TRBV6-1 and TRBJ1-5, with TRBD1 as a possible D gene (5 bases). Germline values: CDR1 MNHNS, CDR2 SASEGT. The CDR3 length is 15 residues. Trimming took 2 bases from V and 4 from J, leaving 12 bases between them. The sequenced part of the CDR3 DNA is TGTGCCAGCAGTGAAATGCGCAGGGATAATCAGCCC. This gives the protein CASSEMRRDNQP. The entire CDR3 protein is CASSEMRRDNQPQHF.

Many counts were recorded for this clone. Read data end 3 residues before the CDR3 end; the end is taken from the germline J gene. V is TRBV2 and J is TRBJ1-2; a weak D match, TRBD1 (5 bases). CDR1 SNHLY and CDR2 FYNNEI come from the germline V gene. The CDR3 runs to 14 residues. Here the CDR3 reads CASSEGRAVYGYTF. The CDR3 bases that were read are TGTGCCAGCAGTGAGGGCAGGGCGGTTTACGGC.

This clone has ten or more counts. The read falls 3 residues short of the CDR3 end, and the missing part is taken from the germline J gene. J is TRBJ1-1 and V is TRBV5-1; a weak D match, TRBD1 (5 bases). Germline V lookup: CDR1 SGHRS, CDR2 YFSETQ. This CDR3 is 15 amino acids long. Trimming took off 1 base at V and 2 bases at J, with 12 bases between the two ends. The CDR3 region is CASSLTAGINTEAFF. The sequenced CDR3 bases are TGCGCCAGCAGCTTGACGGCAGGGATAAACACTGAA.

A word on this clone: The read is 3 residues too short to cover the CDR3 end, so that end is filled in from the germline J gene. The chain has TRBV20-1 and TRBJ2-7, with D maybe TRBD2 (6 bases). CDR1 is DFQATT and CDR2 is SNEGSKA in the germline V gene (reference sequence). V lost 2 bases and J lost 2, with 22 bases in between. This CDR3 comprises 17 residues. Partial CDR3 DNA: TGCAGTGCTAGACTATATACGCCTGAGCGGGTCCCCTACGAG. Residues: CSARLYTPERVPYE. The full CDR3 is CSARLYTPERVPYEQYF.

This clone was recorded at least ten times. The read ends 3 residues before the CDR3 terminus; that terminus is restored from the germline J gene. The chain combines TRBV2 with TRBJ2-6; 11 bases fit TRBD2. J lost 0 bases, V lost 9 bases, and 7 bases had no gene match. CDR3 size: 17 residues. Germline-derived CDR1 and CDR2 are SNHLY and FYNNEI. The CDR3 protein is CASKPGLAVSGANVLTF. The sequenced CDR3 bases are TGTGCCAGTAAACCGGGACTAGCGGTCTCTGGGGCCAACGTC.

This CDR3 reads CASSSPGAQFYGYTF. The covered CDR3 bases are TGTGCCAGCAGTTCCCCAGGGGCGCAGTTCTATGGC. V usage is TRBV2 and J usage is TRBJ1-2; D might be TRBD1 (6 bases). The read is 3 residues too short to cover the CDR3 end, so that end is filled in from the germline J gene. Germline lookup yields CDR1 SNHLY and CDR2 FYNNEI. This CDR3 comprises 15 residues. V gave up 5 bases and J gave up 4 bases, with 17 bases separating them. Filled out from reference TRBV2 and TRBJ1-2, the complete variable domain reads EPEVTQTPSHQVTQMGQEVILRCVPISNHLYFYWYRQILGQKVEFLVSFYNNEISEKSEIFDDQFSVERPDGSNFTLKIRSTKLEDSAMYFCASSSPGAQFYGYTFGSGTRLTVV.

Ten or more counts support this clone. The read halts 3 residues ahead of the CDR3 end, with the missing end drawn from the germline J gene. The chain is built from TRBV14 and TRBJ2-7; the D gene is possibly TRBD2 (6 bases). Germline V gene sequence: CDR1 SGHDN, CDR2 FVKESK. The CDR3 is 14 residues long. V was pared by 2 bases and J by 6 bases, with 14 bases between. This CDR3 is CASSQSSWRAEQYF. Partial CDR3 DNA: TGTGCCAGCAGCCAATCATCCTGGAGGGCCGAG.

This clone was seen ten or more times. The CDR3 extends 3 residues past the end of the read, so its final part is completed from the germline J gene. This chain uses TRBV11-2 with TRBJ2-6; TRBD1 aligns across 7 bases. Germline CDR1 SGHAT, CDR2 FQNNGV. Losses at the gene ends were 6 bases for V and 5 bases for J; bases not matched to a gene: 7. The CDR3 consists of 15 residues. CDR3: CASSTYRGRANVLTF. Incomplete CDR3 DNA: TGTGCCAGCAGTACGTACAGGGGCCGGGCCAACGTC.

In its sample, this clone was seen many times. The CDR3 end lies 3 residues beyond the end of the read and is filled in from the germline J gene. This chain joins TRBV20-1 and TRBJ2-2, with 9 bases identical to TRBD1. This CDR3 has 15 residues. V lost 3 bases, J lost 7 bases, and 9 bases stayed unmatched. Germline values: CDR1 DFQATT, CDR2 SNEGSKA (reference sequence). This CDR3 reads CSARGQGGKGGELFF. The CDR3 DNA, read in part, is TGCAGTGCTAGGGGACAGGGAGGAAAGGGCGGGGAG.

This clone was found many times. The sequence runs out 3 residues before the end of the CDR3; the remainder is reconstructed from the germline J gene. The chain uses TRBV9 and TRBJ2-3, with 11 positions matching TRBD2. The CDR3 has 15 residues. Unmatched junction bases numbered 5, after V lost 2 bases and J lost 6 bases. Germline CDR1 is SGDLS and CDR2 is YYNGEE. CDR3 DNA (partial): TGTGCCAGCAGCGTTTTAGCTAGCGGGGGGGATACG. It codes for CASSVLASGGDT. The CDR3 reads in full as CASSVLASGGDTQYF. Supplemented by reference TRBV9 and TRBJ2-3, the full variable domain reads DSGVTQTPKHLITATGQRVTLRCSPRSGDLSVYWYQQSLDQGLQFLIQYYNGEERAKGNILERFSAQQFPDLHSELNLSSLELGDSALYFCASSVLASGGDTQYFGPGTRLTVL.

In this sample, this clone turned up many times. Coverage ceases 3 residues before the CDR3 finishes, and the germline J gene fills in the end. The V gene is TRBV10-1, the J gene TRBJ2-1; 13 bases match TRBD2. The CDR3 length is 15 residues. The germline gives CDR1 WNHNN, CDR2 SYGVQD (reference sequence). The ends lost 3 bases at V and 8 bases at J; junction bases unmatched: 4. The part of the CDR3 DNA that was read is TGCGCCAGCAGTGAACTAGCGGGAGGGGTCGATGAG. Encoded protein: CASSELAGGVDE. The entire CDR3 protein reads CASSELAGGVDEQFF.

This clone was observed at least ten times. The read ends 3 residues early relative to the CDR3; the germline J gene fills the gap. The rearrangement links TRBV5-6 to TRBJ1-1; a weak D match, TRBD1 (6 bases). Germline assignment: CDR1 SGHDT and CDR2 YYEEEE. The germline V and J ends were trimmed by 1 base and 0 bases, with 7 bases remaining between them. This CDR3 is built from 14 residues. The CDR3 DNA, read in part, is TGTGCCAGCAGCTTGAGGGGGTTGAACACTGAA. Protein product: CASSLRGLNTE. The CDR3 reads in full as CASSLRGLNTEAFF.